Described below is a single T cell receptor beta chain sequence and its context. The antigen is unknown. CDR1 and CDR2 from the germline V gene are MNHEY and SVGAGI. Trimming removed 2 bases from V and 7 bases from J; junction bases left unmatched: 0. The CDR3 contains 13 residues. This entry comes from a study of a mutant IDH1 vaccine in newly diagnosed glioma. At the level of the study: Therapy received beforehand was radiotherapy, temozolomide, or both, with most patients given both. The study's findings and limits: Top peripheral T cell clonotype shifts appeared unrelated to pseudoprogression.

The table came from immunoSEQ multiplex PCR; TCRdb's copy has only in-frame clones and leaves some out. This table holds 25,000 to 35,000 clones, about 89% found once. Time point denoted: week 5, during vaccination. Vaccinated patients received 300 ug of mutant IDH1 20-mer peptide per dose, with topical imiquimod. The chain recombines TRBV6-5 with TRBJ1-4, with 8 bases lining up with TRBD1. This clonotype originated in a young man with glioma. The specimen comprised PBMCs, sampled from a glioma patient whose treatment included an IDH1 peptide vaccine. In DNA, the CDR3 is TGTGCCAGCAGTTACACAGGGGGTGAAAAACTGTTTTTT. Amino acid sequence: CASSYTGGEKLFF.